The table lists the clone carrying this TCR beta chain with a few counts. This record comes from a study of blood T cell repertoires in COVID-19. On the study more broadly: From the United States, Italy and Spain came samples of acute and convalescent COVID-19.

V was clipped by 3 bases and J by 7 bases, with 13 bases between them. Germline CDR1 reads LNHDA; CDR2 reads SQIVND (reference sequence). The CDR3 extends over 15 amino acids. Seattle patients were enrolled during active infection and followed longitudinally. Authors' data handling: Amplification from reference gene primers served as the basis for estimated nucleated cell counts. This table comes from immunoSEQ multiplex PCR, and its TCRdb copy is limited to in-frame clones, with some not included. That table gives V, J and clone size, and the DNA gave D and trimming. The table has 150,000 to 200,000 clones, 85% to 90% seen once.

The chain employs TRBV19 and TRBJ1-6, with unresolved D. The specimen was peripheral blood. The clonotype originates from a woman aged 55-70 years with COVID-19, enrolled during active disease. The CDR3 here is CASSISQQYNSPLHF. CDR3 bases: TGTGCCAGTAGTATCTCGCAACAGTACAATTCACCCCTCCACTTT.